One and the same sample provided the 8 T cell receptor beta chains below, sequenced in a study of cytomegalovirus exposure and HLA in healthy donors. The PCR had 60 Vbeta and 13 Jbeta primers. Repertoires were generated with immunoSEQ multiplex PCR, while TCRdb's copy carries only in-frame clones and drops some. The sample lists roughly 67,000 clones, approximately 81% occurring once. Sequencing input: PBMCs. Receptors were obtained from a woman aged 25-40 years in good health and CMV-seronegative.

This clone was observed once. The chain has TRBV2 and TRBJ2-7, with 10 bases identical to TRBD2. Germline V gene sequence: CDR1 SNHLY, CDR2 FYNNEI. CDR3 size: 13 residues. The V and J ends lost 11 bases and 6 bases, in that order; junction bases with no gene match: 10. The CDR3 DNA is TGTGCCGGGGTACCGACTAGCGGGTTCGAGCAGTACTTC. Translating it yields CAGVPTSGFEQYF. Drawing the rest from reference TRBV2 and TRBJ2-7, the complete variable domain is EPEVTQTPSHQVTQMGQEVILRCVPISNHLYFYWYRQILGQKVEFLVSFYNNEISEKSEIFDDQFSVERPDGSNFTLKIRSTKLEDSAMYFCAGVPTSGFEQYFGPGTRLTVT.

The chain carries TRBV7-2 and TRBJ2-5, with D possibly matching TRBD2 (6 bases). V was trimmed by 5 bases and J by 9 bases, leaving 19 bases between them. The CDR3 has 14 amino acids. Germline CDR1 is SGHTA and CDR2 is FQGNSA. This chain's CDR3 is CASSPRQPTGAQYF. The CDR3 coding sequence is TGTGCCAGCAGCCCGCGTCAGCCCACGGGGGCCCAGTACTTC.

The gene calls are TRBV7-2 and TRBJ2-2; maybe TRBD1 (6 bases). This CDR3 is 19 amino acids long. Deletions cut 5 bases from V and 5 bases from J, with 27 bases between. Germline CDR1 SGHTA, CDR2 FQGNSA. The CDR3, as DNA: TGTGCCAGCAGCCTAGAGAGCACCTACAGGGCGTTTAAGACCGGGGAGCTGTTTTTT. Its protein is CASSLESTYRAFKTGELFF.

This clone was seen a handful of times. The V gene is TRBV6-6, the J gene TRBJ1-1; D is perhaps TRBD1 (6 bases). The CDR3 sequence is 14 residues long. With 7 bases removed from V and 1 base from J, the gap between germline ends came to 13 bases. The germline V gene has CDR1 MNHNY and CDR2 SVGAGI (reference sequence). The CDR3 coding sequence is TGTGCCAGCATTTATGGGGGACAGAACACTGAAGCTTTCTTT. It yields the protein CASIYGGQNTEAFF.

This chain links TRBV4-2 with TRBJ1-1, with D possibly TRBD1 on 5 matching bases. With 1 base removed from V and 10 bases from J, the gap between germline ends came to 13 bases. Germline CDR1 is LGHNA and CDR2 is YNFKEQ. The CDR3 extends over 13 amino acids. This CDR3 reads CASSQVDPQGAFF. The CDR3 DNA follows: TGTGCCAGCAGCCAAGTGGACCCCCAGGGAGCTTTCTTT.

This clone was seen a handful of times. V gene TRBV11-2 combines with J gene TRBJ2-7; 7 nucleotides line up with TRBD1. J lost 1 base, V lost 7 bases, and 10 bases had no gene match. This CDR3 comprises 15 residues. Germline loops: CDR1 SGHAT, CDR2 FQNNGV. CDR3 sequence: CASTPLTGLSYEQYF. Here the CDR3 DNA reads TGTGCCAGCACCCCCCTGACAGGGCTATCCTACGAGCAGTACTTC.

V gene TRBV7-9 combines with J gene TRBJ1-2; no firm D call. The CDR3 consists of 14 residues. V lost 2 bases and J lost 8, with 15 bases in between. Germline CDR1 SEHNR, CDR2 FQNEAQ (reference sequence). The CDR3 nucleotides are TGTGCCAGCAGCTTATGGGTCCTCCGGGAGGGCTACACCTTC. Translated, it gives CASSLWVLREGYTF.

V is TRBV2 and J is TRBJ1-1; no clear D gene. Germline loops: CDR1 SNHLY, CDR2 FYNNEI. The CDR3 spans 13 residues. V lost 6 bases and J 1 base, leaving 9 bases between the germline ends. The CDR3 loop reads CASRVLQNTEAFF. CDR3 sequence (DNA): TGTGCCAGCAGGGTGTTACAGAACACTGAAGCTTTCTTT. The full variable domain, in which reference TRBV2 and TRBJ1-1 provide the parts outside the CDR3, is EPEVTQTPSHQVTQMGQEVILRCVPISNHLYFYWYRQILGQKVEFLVSFYNNEISEKSEIFDDQFSVERPDGSNFTLKIRSTKLEDSAMYFCASRVLQNTEAFFGQGTRLTVV.